This TCR beta chain was captured by sequencing in a study of T cell repertoires in cytomegalovirus infection. Study details: Well-studied HLA-B-restricted CMV epitopes were used in the study alongside recently identified HLA-C-restricted ones. Public TCR beta signatures were indicative of both CMV infection and a matching HLA type. Study-wide results and caveats: Dominating the ex vivo response were TCR beta clonotypes that were CMV-specific and HLA-C-restricted. CMV carriers having the relevant HLA were flagged by cumulative public TCR beta family frequency.

TCRdb re-called the reads with MiXCR, one entry per CDR3 protein. The sample comprises around 120,000 distinct CDR3 sequences, roughly two fifths of which are singletons, and just under 75% rests with the top ten. The J segment lost 3 bases and the V segment lost 1 base, leaving 10 bases of the junction unmatched. This CDR3 is 16 amino acids long. Germline V CDR1 and CDR2: DFQATT, SNEGSKA (reference sequence). This clonotype has a handful of counts. The antigen is unknown. Sequenced material: CD8+ T cells from cultured PBMCs, taken from culture after CMV antigen stimulation. The TCR comes from a human donor in good health (CMV status not recorded). Some clones in this sample may be carry-over from other donors' samples. The chain employs TRBV20-1 and TRBJ2-7; TRBD2 matches 9 bases. The CDR3 region has the DNA TGCAGTGCTAGAGCCACGGGGCTAGCGGGACTCTACGAGCAGTACTTC. Its translation is CSARATGLAGLYEQYF.